These 20 T cell receptor beta chains came from one sample sequenced in a study of blood T cell repertoires in COVID-19. This table comes from immunoSEQ multiplex PCR, and its TCRdb copy is limited to in-frame clones, with some not included. The sample carries some 120,000 clones, around 83% recorded once. Sequenced: peripheral blood. The source of these receptors is an elderly man with active or convalescent COVID-19.

The chain couples TRBV3-1 (or the pseudogene TRBV3-2) to TRBJ1-1, with TRBD1 matching over 7 bases. With 0 bases clipped from V and 0 bases from J, the junction kept 13 bases outside the gene matches. Germline V gene lookup returns CDR1 LGHDT and CDR2 YNNKEL (reference sequence). CDR3 length: 19 residues. CDR3 bases: TGTGCCAGCAGCCAAGATTGGCAACAGGGGAAGGGGATGAACACTGAAGCTTTCTTT. This gives the protein CASSQDWQQGKGMNTEAFF.

The chain joins TRBV11-1 to TRBJ1-6; 7 bases agree with TRBD1. Germline V gives CDR1 SGHAT, CDR2 FQDESV (reference sequence). This CDR3 spans 14 amino acids. V shed 4 bases, J shed 7 bases, and the junction held 4 bases outside the gene matches. CDR3 nucleotide sequence: TGTGCCAGCAGCTCGGGGACAGTAAATTCACCCCTCCACTTT. The encoded protein is CASSSGTVNSPLHF.

This chain joins TRBV5-4 and TRBJ2-7, with 9 bases aligning to TRBD1. CDR3 length: 14 residues. J gave up 7 bases and V 2 bases, and 7 bases lay outside the gene matches. Germline V gene sequence: CDR1 SGHNT, CDR2 YYREEE (reference sequence). For the CDR3, the DNA is TGTGCCAGCAGCTTAAAACAGGGGGCAGGGGAGCAGTACTTC. This codes for CASSLKQGAGEQYF.

The rearrangement links TRBV6-5 to TRBJ2-1; 11 positions match TRBD2. Losses at the gene ends were 3 bases for V and 8 bases for J; bases not matched to a gene: 9. The CDR3 is 16 residues long. Per germline, CDR1 MNHEY and CDR2 SVGAGI. The CDR3 DNA reads TGTGCCAGCAGTTATGGGATAGCGGGGGGGCTAGATGAGCAGTTCTTC. This codes for CASSYGIAGGLDEQFF.

V gene TRBV3-1 (or the pseudogene TRBV3-2) combines with J gene TRBJ2-5; 12 nucleotides agree with TRBD2. Germline CDR1 is LGHDT and CDR2 is YNNKEL (reference sequence). The V and J ends lost 7 bases and 1 base, in that order; junction bases with no gene match: 7. The CDR3 is 16 residues long. CDR3 region: CASNPRTSGTQETQYF. CDR3 DNA: TGTGCCAGCAACCCCAGGACTAGCGGGACCCAAGAGACCCAGTACTTC.

The chain recombines TRBV19 with TRBJ1-5, with 9 bases lining up with TRBD1. V trimming: 5 bases; J trimming: 1 base; junction bases outside the gene matches: 6. Germline CDR1 LNHDA, CDR2 SQIVND (reference sequence). The CDR3 contains 16 residues. The CDR3 loop reads CASSPHRGPSNQPQHF. The CDR3 region has the DNA TGTGCCAGTAGTCCTCACAGGGGGCCGAGCAATCAGCCCCAGCATTTT. The full variable domain, in which reference TRBV19 and TRBJ1-5 provide the parts outside the CDR3, is DGGITQSPKYLFRKEGQNVTLSCEQNLNHDAMYWYRQDPGQGLRLIYYSQIVNDFQKGDIAEGYSVSREKKESFPLTVTSAQKNPTAFYLCASSPHRGPSNQPQHFGDGTRLSIL.

The chain recombines TRBV12-3 or TRBV12-4 with TRBJ1-5; the D gene is possibly TRBD1 (6 bases). The CDR3 covers 13 residues. The V gene lost 5 bases and the J gene lost 7 bases, with 12 bases spanning the gap. DNA for the CDR3: TGTGCCAGCAGTGAACAGGGTGGGCAGCCCCAGCATTTT. Its protein is CASSEQGGQPQHF.

The J gene is TRBJ1-1, the V gene TRBV7-8; D possibly corresponds to TRBD1 (5 bases). CDR1 and CDR2 from the germline V gene are SGHVS and FQNEAQ. The V gene lost 3 bases and the J gene lost 4 bases, with 12 bases spanning the gap. This CDR3 comprises 14 residues. CDR3 amino acids: CASSFGGVVTEAFF. In DNA form, the CDR3 reads TGTGCCAGCAGCTTCGGGGGGGTCGTCACTGAAGCTTTCTTT.

This clone was recorded many times. The genes are TRBV6-2 or TRBV6-3 and TRBJ2-7, with 7 positions matching TRBD1. The CDR3 is made up of 14 amino acids. J gave up 3 bases and V 4 bases, and 6 bases lay outside the gene matches. Germline CDR1 MNHEY, CDR2 SVGEGT. In DNA, the CDR3 is TGTGCCAGCAGTTCCAGGGGGAACGACTACGAGCAGTACTTC. Translation: CASSSRGNDYEQYF.

CDR3 DNA sequence: TGTGCCAGCAGGAAAGGTCGGCTAGCGGGGGTCAATGAGCAGTTCTTC. It translates to CASRKGRLAGVNEQFF. The V call is TRBV27, the J call TRBJ2-1; 10 nucleotides match TRBD2. The germline V gene has CDR1 MNHEY and CDR2 SMNVEV (reference sequence). CDR3 length equals 16 residues. V was clipped by 6 bases and J by 6 bases; unmatched bases: 11.

The chain uses TRBV5-6 and TRBJ2-2; 10 bases are shared with TRBD2. The CDR3 covers 15 residues. J was trimmed by 3 bases and V by 7 bases; bases with no gene match: 6. The germline V gene has CDR1 SGHDT and CDR2 YYEEEE. As DNA, the CDR3 is TGTGCCAGCCTCAGGCTAGCGGGAGACACCGGGGAGCTGTTTTTT. Translated: CASLRLAGDTGELFF. Supplemented by reference TRBV5-6 and TRBJ2-2, the full variable domain reads DAGVTQSPTHLIKTRGQQVTLRCSPKSGHDTVSWYQQALGQGPQFIFQYYEEEERQRGNFPDRFSGHQFPNYSSELNVNALLLGDSALYLCASLRLAGDTGELFFGEGSRLTVL.

The chain carries TRBV7-9 and TRBJ1-1; 9 nucleotides agree with TRBD1. Germline CDR1 SEHNR, CDR2 FQNEAQ (reference sequence). The CDR3 extends over 14 amino acids. Trimming cost V 5 bases and J 5 bases; bases outside gene matches: 6. The CDR3 loop is CASSAGQGETEAFF. The CDR3 DNA reads TGTGCCAGCAGCGCGGGACAGGGTGAAACTGAAGCTTTCTTT.

The chain joins TRBV6-4 to TRBJ2-5; 10 positions match TRBD2. V trimming: 7 bases; J trimming: 5 bases; junction bases outside the gene matches: 7. Germline CDR1 and CDR2: MRHNA and SNTAGT. There are 14 residues in the CDR3. The CDR3 nucleotides are TGTGCCAGCAAACTAGCGGGGTTTGGGGAGACCCAGTACTTC. Its translation: CASKLAGFGETQYF.

This chain uses TRBV3-1 (or the pseudogene TRBV3-2) with TRBJ1-3, with D tentatively TRBD1 (6 bases). With 2 bases removed from V and 0 bases from J, the gap between germline ends came to 8 bases. Germline V gene sequence: CDR1 LGHDT, CDR2 YNNKEL (reference sequence). This CDR3 comprises 15 residues. The chain's CDR3 is CASSQNRVSGNTIYF. The DNA for the CDR3 is TGTGCCAGCAGCCAAAACAGGGTCTCTGGAAACACCATATATTTT.

This sequence joins TRBV2 and TRBJ2-6, with 8 bases aligning to TRBD1. Germline CDR1 is SNHLY and CDR2 is FYNNEI. The junction had 10 bases not matched to a gene; V was cut back by 9 bases and J by 15 bases. The CDR3 loop spans 12 amino acids. Written as DNA, the CDR3 is TGTGCCAGTAGACCCGGACAGGGCGGCCTGACTTTC. Amino acids: CASRPGQGGLTF.

The V and J genes are TRBV29-1 and TRBJ1-2, with D unclear. Between the trimmed V and J ends, which lost 7 bases and 2 bases, there was a span of 8 bases. Germline V CDR1 and CDR2: SQVTM, ANQGSEA. CDR3 length: 11 amino acids. The DNA of the CDR3 is TGCAGCGGAGCATTCAACTATGGCTACACCTTC. The encoded protein is CSGAFNYGYTF.

The sample holds a few counts of this clone. The rearrangement joins TRBV6-2 or TRBV6-3 to TRBJ2-7; D remains unclear. CDR1 MNHEY and CDR2 SVGEGT come from the germline V gene. This CDR3 is 13 amino acids long. V was pared by 3 bases and J by 6 bases, with 12 bases between. The CDR3 region is CASSYIRGLEQYF. The CDR3 DNA follows: TGTGCCAGCAGTTATATTAGAGGTCTCGAGCAGTACTTC.

This rearrangement joins TRBV10-3 to TRBJ1-5; 7 bases are shared with TRBD1. CDR1 is ENHRY and CDR2 is SYGVKD in the germline V gene. This CDR3 contains 17 residues. Trimming cost V 3 bases and J 0 bases; bases outside gene matches: 8. This CDR3 reads CAISEGRGSRSNQPQHF. The CDR3 region has the DNA TGTGCCATCAGTGAAGGCAGGGGGAGTCGTAGCAATCAGCCCCAGCATTTT.

This clone was detected once. The chain joins TRBV5-4 to TRBJ1-6; tentative D call: TRBD1 (6 bases). Germline loops: CDR1 SGHNT, CDR2 YYREEE (reference sequence). V lost 0 bases and J lost 5, with 9 bases in between. The CDR3 is 15 residues long. The CDR3 spells CASSLGGHNNSPLHF. The CDR3 bases are TGTGCCAGCAGCTTGGGGGGGCACAATAATTCACCCCTCCACTTT.

This clone has a single count. CDR3 protein: CASSYRGRLSYEQYF. DNA for the CDR3: TGTGCCAGCAGTTACAGGGGGCGGTTATCCTACGAGCAGTACTTC. V usage is TRBV28 and J usage is TRBJ2-7; 9 bases are a match to TRBD1. This CDR3 region has 15 residues. J was trimmed by 1 base and V by 4 bases; bases with no gene match: 5. The germline V gene encodes CDR1 MDHEN and CDR2 SYDVKM.